This T cell receptor (beta chain) was profiled in a study of T cell repertoires in cytomegalovirus infection. For the study at large: Recently identified HLA-C-restricted CMV epitopes were used, and well-studied HLA-B-restricted CMV epitopes were used as well. Study-wide results and limits: In two of eight donors, the top clonotype was HLA-C-restricted CMV-specific.

Regarding this clonotype: Its antigen is still unknown.

Germline CDR1 reads SGHTA; CDR2 reads FQGNSA. The V and J ends lost 1 base and 0 bases respectively, with 9 bases between them. The CDR3 has 15 residues. TCRdb processed the reads anew with MiXCR; each CDR3 protein has one entry. The repertoire holds roughly 500,000 distinct CDR3 sequences, with about 42% as singletons. The TCR was taken from a human donor in good health (CMV status not recorded). Some clones in this sample may be carry-over from other donors' samples. This specimen consisted of cultured PBMCs, obtained from culture after CMV antigen stimulation. The chain employs TRBV7-2 and TRBJ1-1; TRBD1 is a possible D gene (5 bases). CDR3 region: CASSLVGVMNTEAFF. The CDR3 DNA reads as TGTGCCAGCAGCTTAGTGGGGGTTATGAACACTGAAGCTTTCTTT.